This T cell receptor beta chain is drawn from a study of T cell responses to AZD1222 COVID-19 vaccine. Notes on the study in general: Reports say nearly half of spike-specific TCRs go after unmutated variant regions. When two AZD1222 doses had been given, Spike-specific TCR breadth and depth rose.

Pooled samples include second doses given at about 4 or 12 weeks. With respect to this clone: Antigen: not known.

The repertoire was sequenced with immunoSEQ multiplex PCR; TCRdb's copy has only in-frame clones and lacks some. The sample includes 80,000 to 100,000 clones, under 95% of them seen just once. The source is an adult who received the AZD1222 COVID-19 vaccine. The starting material was peripheral blood, obtained 28 days after the second AZD1222 dose.

CDR3 nucleotides: TGCAGCGGGGGGGCTAACTATGGCTACACCTTC. Amino acid sequence: CSGGANYGYTF. The rearrangement joins TRBV29-1 to TRBJ1-2; a possible D gene is TRBD1 (5 bases). Between the trimmed V and J ends, which lost 7 bases and 0 bases, there was a span of 6 bases. From germline, CDR1 is SQVTM and CDR2 ANQGSEA. CDR3 length equals 11 residues.